The T cell receptor beta chain described here comes from a study of T cell responses to AZD1222 COVID-19 vaccine. Assay used: immunoSEQ multiplex PCR; TCRdb lists only in-frame clones, some missing. Here the sample spans 150,000 to 200,000 clones, around 94% being singletons. Overall study results and limits: The study found Spike-specific TCR breadth and depth rose after two AZD1222 doses. Baseline seropositivity occurred in only 5 to 7 AZD1222 recipients. The span of vaccine-associated CD4 TCRs extended across spike, with dominance at 160-218 and 743-854. Targeting of unmutated variant regions was reportedly seen in nearly half of spike-specific TCRs.

As for this clone: Its antigen is not identified.

Trimming took off 3 bases at V and 1 base at J, with 6 bases between the two ends. The germline V gene has CDR1 SGHVS and CDR2 FQNEAQ. This CDR3 spans 13 amino acids. This specimen was peripheral blood, taken 28 days after the second AZD1222 dose. The receptor was isolated from an adult who received the AZD1222 COVID-19 vaccine. The chain recombines TRBV7-8 with TRBJ1-2; D not resolved. The CDR3: CASSFQNNYGYTF. Written as DNA, the CDR3 is TGTGCCAGCAGCTTCCAGAATAACTATGGCTACACCTTC. Together with reference TRBV7-8 and TRBJ1-2, the CDR3 gives the full variable domain: GAGVSQSPRYKVAKRGQDVALRCDPISGHVSLFWYQQALGQGPEFLTYFQNEAQLDKSGLPSDRFFAERPEGSVSTLKIQRTQQEDSAVYLCASSFQNNYGYTFGSGTRLTVV.